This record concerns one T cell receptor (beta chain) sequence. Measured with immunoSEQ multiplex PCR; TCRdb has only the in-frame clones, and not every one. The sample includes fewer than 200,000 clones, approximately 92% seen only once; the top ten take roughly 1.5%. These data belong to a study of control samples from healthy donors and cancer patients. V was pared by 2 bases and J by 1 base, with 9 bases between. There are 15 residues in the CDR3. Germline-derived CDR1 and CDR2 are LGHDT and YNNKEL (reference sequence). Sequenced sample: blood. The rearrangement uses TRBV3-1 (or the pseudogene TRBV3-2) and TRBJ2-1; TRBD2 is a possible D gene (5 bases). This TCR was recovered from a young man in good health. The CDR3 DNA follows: TGTGCCAGCAGCCAAATGGACTCGTCCTACAATGAGCAGTTCTTC. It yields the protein CASSQMDSSYNEQFF.